These T cell receptor beta chains were read from a single sample in a study of CD8+ T cells in alopecia areata. Sequencing used immunoSEQ multiplex PCR; TCRdb keeps in-frame clones, though not all of them. The sample shows some 150,000 clones, less than 65% of them seen only once. The specimen was CD8+ T cells sorted from blood, collected at week 0. The receptor set was obtained from a human donor with alopecia areata. The CDR3 runs from the conserved cysteine through the conserved F or W. A D gene is named only where the DNA matches it firmly. Clone sizes are given selectively: once, few, many, or a class where the clone is expanded.

>TRBV29-1|-|TRBJ1-1|-
TGCAGCGTCCTGACAGGAATGAACACTGAAGCTTTCTTT
CSVLTGMNTEAFF
>TRBV15|-|TRBJ1-5|-
TGTGCCACCAGTCGGGCCGAGGGCCAGCCCCAGCATTTT
CATSRAEGQPQHF
>TRBV15|-|TRBJ1-5|-
TGTGCCACCATGGGACACCTTAATCAGCCCCAGCATTTT
CATMGHLNQPQHF
>TRBV30|once|TRBJ2-2|-
TGTGCCTGGAGTGTGACTATATCCGGGGAGCTGTTTTTT
CAWSVTISGELFF
>TRBV29-1|-|TRBJ1-1|-
TGCAGCGTTGTAAGTGGGAACACTGAAGCTTTCTTT
CSVVSGNTEAFF
>TRBV5-6|few|TRBJ1-1|-
TGTGCCAGCAGCTTGTTGCGGTCGAACACTGAAGCTTTCTTT
CASSLLRSNTEAFF
>TRBV7-6|-|TRBJ1-5|TRBD1
TGTGCCAGCAGCCCCGGGACAGGGTATCAGCCCCAGCATTTT
CASSPGTGYQPQHF
>TRBV29-1|-|TRBJ1-2|TRBD1
TGCAGCGTTAAAGGGGGCAGTAGCTATGGCTACACCTTC
CSVKGGSSYGYTF
>TRBV23-1|few|TRBJ2-6|TRBD2
TGCGCCAGCAGTATGCGGGGGGGTATCTCTGGGGCCAACGTCCTGACTTTC
CASSMRGGISGANVLTF
>TRBV7-2|-|TRBJ1-2|-
TGTGCCAGCAGCCCTGCCGGGTCTAACTATGGCTACACCTTC
CASSPAGSNYGYTF
>TRBV9|-|TRBJ2-3|TRBD2
TGTGCCAGCAGCGTAGCTGGGGGGGGCACAGATACGCAGTATTTT
CASSVAGGGTDTQYF
>TRBV30|-|TRBJ2-1|-
TGTGCCTGGAGTAGCGGCTATGAGCAGTTCTTC
CAWSSGYEQFF
>TRBV5-6|few|TRBJ2-7|-
TGTGCCAGCAGCACCGGAGTGCGCTACGAGCAGTACTTC
CASSTGVRYEQYF
>TRBV5-6|-|TRBJ2-7|-
TGTGCCAGCAGCTTTGACAGGTCTACCTACGAGCAGTACTTC
CASSFDRSTYEQYF
>TRBV4-3|once|TRBJ2-7|-
TGCGCCAGCAGCCAAGATTCACAGGGCTCCTACGAGCAGTACTTC
CASSQDSQGSYEQYF
>TRBV29-1|few|TRBJ2-7|-
TGCAGCGTTATGGGGCAGAGCTCCTACGAGCAGTACTTC
CSVMGQSSYEQYF
>TRBV7-8|few|TRBJ2-6|-
TGTGCCAGCAGCTTAGTGGGCAGCCCCTCTGGGGCCAACGTCCTGACTTTC
CASSLVGSPSGANVLTF
>TRBV11-2|-|TRBJ2-7|-
TGTGCCAGCAGCTCGGGCCATACGGACTACGAGCAGTACTTC
CASSSGHTDYEQYF
>TRBV25-1|-|TRBJ2-3|TRBD2
TGTGCCAGCAGGGTAGCGGGACGCACAGATACGCAGTATTTT
CASRVAGRTDTQYF
>TRBV4-2|few|TRBJ1-4|-
TGTGCCAGCAGCCAAGTTAGGACGCAGGAACAAAAACTGTTTTTT
CASSQVRTQEQKLFF
>TRBV6-1|-|TRBJ1-6|TRBD1
TGTGCCAGCATCAAAACAGGGGGCTCTTCACCCCTCCACTTT
CASIKTGGSSPLHF
>TRBV7-2|once|TRBJ2-1|-
TGTGCCAGCAGTTACGGGGGCCACAATGAGCAGTTCTTC
CASSYGGHNEQFF
>TRBV6-5|-|TRBJ2-7|TRBD1
TGTGCCAGCAGCAAAGTACAGGGGACGGCCTACGAGCAGTACTTC
CASSKVQGTAYEQYF
>TRBV5-1|-|TRBJ2-5|-
TGCGCCAGCAGCGCCTGGACAAACCAAGAGACCCAGTACTTC
CASSAWTNQETQYF
>TRBV11-2|-|TRBJ2-5|-
TGTGCCAGCAGCTTAGGGGAGGAGACCCAGTACTTC
CASSLGEETQYF
>TRBV27|medium-sized|TRBJ2-1|-
TGTGCCAGCAGTTTTGATGGGGGCCGACTTTACAATGAGCAGTTCTTC
CASSFDGGRLYNEQFF
>TRBV9|-|TRBJ1-6|TRBD1
TGTGCCAGCAGCCCCGGACAGGGTGGCTCACCCCTCCACTTT
CASSPGQGGSPLHF
>TRBV29-1|-|TRBJ1-2|-
TGCAGCGTTGAGGGGGATAGACCTAACTATGGCTACACCTTC
CSVEGDRPNYGYTF
>TRBV13|-|TRBJ1-5|-
TGTGCCAGCAGCTTAGGCGATAATCAGCCCCAGCATTTT
CASSLGDNQPQHF
>TRBV2|-|TRBJ1-2|-
TGTGCCAGCCCTTCTGGGGTCGGTGGCTACACCTTC
CASPSGVGGYTF
>TRBV14|-|TRBJ1-2|-
TGTGCCAGCAGCCAATTCCGTGGGCCGAAGTCTCGCTACACCTTC
CASSQFRGPKSRYTF
>TRBV5-1|-|TRBJ1-2|-
TGCGCCAGCAGCTTGGGAGGGGCGGACTATGGCTACACCTTC
CASSLGGADYGYTF
>TRBV9|-|TRBJ1-3|-
TGTGCCAGCAGCGTACGGCCCTCTGGAAACACCATATATTTT
CASSVRPSGNTIYF
>TRBV29-1|-|TRBJ2-7|TRBD1
TGCAGCGTGATGACAGGGGGCTCCTACGAGCAGTACTTC
CSVMTGGSYEQYF
>TRBV29-1|-|TRBJ1-2|-
TGCAGCGTCCGAGAGTATGGCTACACCTTC
CSVREYGYTF